What follows is one TCR beta chain and its context. Its antigen remains unidentified. The sample belongs to a study of cytomegalovirus exposure and HLA in healthy donors. Primers included in the PCR were 60 Vbeta and 13 Jbeta primers. This table comes from immunoSEQ multiplex PCR, and its TCRdb copy is limited to in-frame clones, with some not included. Here the sample spans a few hundred thousand clones, 92% being singletons. General study results and limits: The study found most TCR sequences rare, yet found some public TCRs in many donors.

Germline V gene lookup returns CDR1 SGDLS and CDR2 YYNGEE. V lost 3 bases, J lost 3 bases, and 2 bases stayed unmatched. This CDR3 region has 13 residues. The TCR comes from a girl aged 2-15 years in good health and CMV-seronegative. The rearrangement uses TRBV9 and TRBJ1-2, with 7 nucleotides matching TRBD1. Sequenced sample: PBMCs. In nucleotides, the CDR3 is TGTGCCAGCAGCGAGGGGGCGGACTATGGCTACACCTTC. Encoded protein: CASSEGADYGYTF.